The present TCR beta chain was sequenced within a study of blood T cell repertoires in COVID-19. Study-level information: Samples of COVID-19 (acute and convalescent) were obtained from the United States, Italy and Spain.

After removal of 2 bases from V and 4 bases from J, the junction contained 8 bases not matched to a gene. The length of the CDR3 is 16 residues. Looked up from germline, CDR1 is ENHRY and CDR2 is SYGVKD. Some clones are missing from TCRdb's copy, which holds only in-frame ones; the method was immunoSEQ multiplex PCR. The sample lists roughly 180,000 clones; approximately 77% were seen once. This study enrolled people aged about 18 to 100 from 20 to 25 US geographic areas. The origin of this receptor is a man between 60 and 75 years old who had recovered from COVID-19. The chain links TRBV10-3 to TRBJ2-5, with 9 nucleotides matching TRBD2. Sequencing was performed on PBMCs or T cells enriched from blood (not recorded which). The CDR3 here is CAISEPSGGLGETQYF. The CDR3 bases are TGTGCCATCAGTGAGCCGAGCGGGGGGCTTGGAGAGACCCAGTACTTC.